Sequencing of this T cell receptor (beta chain) was carried out in a study of CD8 T cells in ankylosing spondylitis. General study points: The study looked at matched synovial fluid samples from ankylosing spondylitis patients. Disease-linked clones were reported to be significantly enriched there. A TCR beta motif made of under 10 highly homologous variants seemed typical of ankylosing spondylitis blood. Certain motif variants had earlier appeared in reactive arthritis synovial fluid and blood.

TCRdb re-derived calls from the 5' RACE reads in MiXCR, one entry per CDR3 protein. The table records roughly 350,000 distinct CDR3 sequences, 8% of them present only once. This clonotype was seen a handful of times. Antigen unknown. The specimen sequenced was blood, either unsorted or a sorted T cell fraction (not recorded which). The receptor was isolated from a male donor with ankylosing spondylitis.

CDR3 in amino acids: CASSPGQYNSPLHF. For the CDR3, the DNA is TGCGCCAGCAGCCCGGGACAGTATAATTCACCCCTCCACTTT. V usage is TRBV5-1 and J usage is TRBJ1-6; 7 positions match TRBD1. The CDR3 spans 14 residues. Trimming cost V 4 bases and J 4 bases; bases outside gene matches: 2. The germline V gene encodes CDR1 SGHRS and CDR2 YFSETQ.